This T cell receptor (beta chain) comes out of a study of T cell responses to AZD1222 COVID-19 vaccine. Notes on the study in general: Rises in breadth and depth of Spike-specific TCRs came after two AZD1222 doses. Sampling captured repertoires only after the peak T cell response.

Generated by immunoSEQ multiplex PCR, the TCRdb table keeps only in-frame clones and is missing some. The sample records about 120,000 clones, more than 85% being singletons. CDR3 size: 14 residues. Trimming removed 2 bases from V and 0 bases from J, with 8 bases in between. Germline CDR1 reads GTSNPN; CDR2 reads SVGIG (reference sequence). A remark on this clone: As yet, its antigen is unknown.

The sample consisted of peripheral blood, taken on day 0 of MenACWY control vaccination. V usage is TRBV30 and J usage is TRBJ2-1; D remains ambiguous. The sequence came from an adult in good health. The DNA for the CDR3 is TGTGCCTGGAGTTCGGTGAGCTCCTACAATGAGCAGTTCTTC. It yields the protein CAWSSVSSYNEQFF.